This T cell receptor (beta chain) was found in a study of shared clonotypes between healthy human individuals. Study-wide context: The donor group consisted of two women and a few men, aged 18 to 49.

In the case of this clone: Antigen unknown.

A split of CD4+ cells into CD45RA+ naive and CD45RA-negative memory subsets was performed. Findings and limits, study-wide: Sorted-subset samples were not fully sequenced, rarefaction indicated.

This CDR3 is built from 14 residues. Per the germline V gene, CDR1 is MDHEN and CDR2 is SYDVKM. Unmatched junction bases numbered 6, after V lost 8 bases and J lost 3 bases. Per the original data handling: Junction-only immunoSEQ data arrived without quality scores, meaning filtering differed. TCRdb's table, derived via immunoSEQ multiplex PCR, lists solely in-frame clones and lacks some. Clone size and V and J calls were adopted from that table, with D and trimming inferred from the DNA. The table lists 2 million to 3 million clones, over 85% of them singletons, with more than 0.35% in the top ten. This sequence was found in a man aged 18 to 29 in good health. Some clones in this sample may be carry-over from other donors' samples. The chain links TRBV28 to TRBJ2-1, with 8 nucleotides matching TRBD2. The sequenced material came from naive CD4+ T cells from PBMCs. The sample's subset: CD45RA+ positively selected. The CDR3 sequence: CASCRAGDYNEQFF. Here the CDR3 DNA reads TGTGCCAGCTGCCGAGCGGGAGACTACAATGAGCAGTTCTTC.